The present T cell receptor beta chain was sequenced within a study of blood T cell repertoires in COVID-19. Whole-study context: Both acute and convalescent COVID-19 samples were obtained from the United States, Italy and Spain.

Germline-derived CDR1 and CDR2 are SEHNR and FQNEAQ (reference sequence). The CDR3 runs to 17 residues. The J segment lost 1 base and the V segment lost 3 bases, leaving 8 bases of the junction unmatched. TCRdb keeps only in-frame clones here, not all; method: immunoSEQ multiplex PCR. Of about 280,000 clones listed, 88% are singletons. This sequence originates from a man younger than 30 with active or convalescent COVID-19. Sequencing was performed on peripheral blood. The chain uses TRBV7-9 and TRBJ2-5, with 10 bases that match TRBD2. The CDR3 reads CASSFFGLAGAQETQYF. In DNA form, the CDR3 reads TGTGCCAGCAGCTTCTTCGGCCTAGCGGGGGCCCAAGAGACCCAGTACTTC.